This T cell receptor (beta chain) was sequenced in a study of blood T cells in healthy people across ages. CDR1 is MNHEY and CDR2 is SMNVEV in the germline V gene (reference sequence). Trimming shortened V by 1 base and J by 5 bases, and 14 bases separated the two germline ends. CDR3 length: 15 residues. Alongside a J-beta primer mix, a sample-barcoded 5' primer served in a second PCR lasting about 7 to 11 cycles. Each cDNA was tagged by a template-switch adaptor containing 12 random nucleotides. Each CDR3 protein gets one entry after TCRdb re-called the 5' RACE reads with MiXCR. The sample has about 1.8 million distinct CDR3 sequences, 49% seen once. Study outcomes and limitations: Donors of long life had a larger count of naive CD4+ cells and greater diversity than aged donors. CMV status of donors was unknown, possibly confounding expanded clonotype changes.

This clonotype was found once. The antigen is not known. Each sample gave at least 6.5 million isolated PBMCs. The chain couples TRBV27 to TRBJ2-5, with a possible D match to TRBD1 (6 bases). Material: blood. This receptor was taken from a middle-aged woman in good health. DNA of the CDR3: TGTGCCAGCAGTTTATACAGGGAAAGGATGGAGACCCAGTACTTC. It codes for CASSLYRERMETQYF.